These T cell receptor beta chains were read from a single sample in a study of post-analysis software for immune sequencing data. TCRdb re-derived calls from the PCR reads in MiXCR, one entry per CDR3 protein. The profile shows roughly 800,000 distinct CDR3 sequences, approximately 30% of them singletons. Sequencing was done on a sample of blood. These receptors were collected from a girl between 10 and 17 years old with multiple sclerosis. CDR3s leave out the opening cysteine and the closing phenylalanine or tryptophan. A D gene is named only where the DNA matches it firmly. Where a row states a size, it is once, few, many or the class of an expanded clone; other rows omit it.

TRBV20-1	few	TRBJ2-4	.	SARDDASGARQLNIQY
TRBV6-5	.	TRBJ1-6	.	ASSYGPQAAPLH
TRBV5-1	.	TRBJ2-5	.	ASSGRLETQY
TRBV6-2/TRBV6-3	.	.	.	ASSGIEQY
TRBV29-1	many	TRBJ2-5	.	SVDPFLGQETQY
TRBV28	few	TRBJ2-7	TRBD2	AVLEREGSAEQY
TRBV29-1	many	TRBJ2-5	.	SVEKGQETQY
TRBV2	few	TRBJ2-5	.	ASSANMGGEQY
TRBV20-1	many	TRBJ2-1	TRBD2	SARALGAGVNEQF
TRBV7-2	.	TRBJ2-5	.	ASSRELEVVTQY
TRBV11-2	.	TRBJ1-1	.	ASSADLNTEAF
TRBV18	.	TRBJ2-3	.	ASSPNLLVTDTQY
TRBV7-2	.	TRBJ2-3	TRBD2	ASSPTGLAGGTDTQY
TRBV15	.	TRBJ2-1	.	ATSRGAAWDEQF
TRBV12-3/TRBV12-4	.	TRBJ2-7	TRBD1	ASSRGQGHLSEQY
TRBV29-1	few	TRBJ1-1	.	SVVQGPAEAF
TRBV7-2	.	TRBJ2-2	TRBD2	ASSYSGSATGELF
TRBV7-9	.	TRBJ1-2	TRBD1	ASRPPLRGQSNYGYT
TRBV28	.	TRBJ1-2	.	ASSFWGGGYT